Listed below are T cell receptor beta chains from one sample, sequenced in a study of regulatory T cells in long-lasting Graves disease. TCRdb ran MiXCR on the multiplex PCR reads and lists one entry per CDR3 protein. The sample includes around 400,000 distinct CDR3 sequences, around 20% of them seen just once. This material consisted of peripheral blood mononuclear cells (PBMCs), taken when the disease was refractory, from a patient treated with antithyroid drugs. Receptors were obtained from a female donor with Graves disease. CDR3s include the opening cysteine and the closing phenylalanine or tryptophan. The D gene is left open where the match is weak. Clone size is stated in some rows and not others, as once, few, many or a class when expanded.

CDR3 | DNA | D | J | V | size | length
CASSPNDRGYMNTEAFF | TGTGCCAGCAGTCCTAACGACAGGGGATACATGAACACTGAAGCTTTCTTT | TRBD1 | TRBJ1-1 | TRBV27 | many | 17
CASSRKLALGGDTQYF | TGTGCCAGCAGTCGTAAACTAGCGCTAGGCGGAGATACGCAGTATTTT | TRBD2 | TRBJ2-3 | TRBV28 | few | 16
CATKRANTEAFF | TGTGCCACTAAAAGGGCGAACACTGAAGCTTTCTTT | . | TRBJ1-1 | TRBV10-3 | . | 12
CSVAPLDVYEQYF | TGCAGTGTGGCCCCTTTAGACGTCTACGAGCAGTACTTC | . | TRBJ2-7 | TRBV20-1 | few | 13
CASSLPGTGSYEQYF | TGTGCCAGCAGTTTGCCAGGGACTGGGAGCTACGAGCAGTACTTC | . | TRBJ2-7 | TRBV5-1 | many | 15
CSGGDRGKAFF | TGCAGCGGAGGGGACAGGGGGAAGGCTTTCTTT | TRBD1 | TRBJ1-1 | TRBV29-1 | . | 11
CASSHPPAGRNEQYF | TGTGCCAGCAGCCATCCCCCGGCAGGGCGCAACGAGCAGTACTTC | . | TRBJ2-7 | TRBV6-1 | few | 15
CASSASVLSGLAGEQYF | TGTGCCAGCTCAGCGTCCGTACTTTCGGGACTAGCGGGAGAGCAGTACTTC | TRBD2 | TRBJ2-7 | TRBV18 | . | 17
CAIGQDWNTGELFF | TGTGCCATAGGACAGGACTGGAACACCGGGGAGCTGTTTTTT | TRBD1 | TRBJ2-2 | TRBV24-1 | few | 14
CASSDLRGEKLFF | TGTGCCAGCAGTGATTTGAGGGGTGAAAAACTGTTTTTT | . | TRBJ1-4 | TRBV6-1 | few | 13
CASSSQPGRGGYTF | TGTGCCAGCAGCTCGCAGCCGGGACGTGGTGGCTACACCTTC | . | TRBJ1-2 | TRBV11-2 | many | 14
CASWGTGRQPQHF | TGTGCCAGCTGGGGGACAGGGAGACAGCCCCAGCATTTT | TRBD1 | TRBJ1-5 | TRBV6-2/TRBV6-3 | . | 13
CASSPSPTEAQETQYF | TGTGCCAGCAGTCCCAGCCCGACAGAAGCCCAAGAGACCCAGTACTTC | . | TRBJ2-5 | TRBV27 | many | 16
CSVGAGVDNSPLHF | TGCAGCGTTGGGGCAGGGGTGGATAATTCACCCCTCCACTTT | . | TRBJ1-6 | TRBV29-1 | many | 14
CASSVDEGGLVYGYTF | TGTGCCAGCAGCGTAGACGAGGGGGGCTTGGTCTATGGCTACACCTTC | . | TRBJ1-2 | TRBV9 | . | 16
CASSTVQETQYF | TGTGCCAGCTCAACCGTACAAGAGACCCAGTACTTC | . | TRBJ2-5 | TRBV18 | . | 12
CASSERSDTGELFF | TGTGCCAGCAGTGAGCGGTCGGACACCGGGGAGCTGTTTTTT | . | TRBJ2-2 | TRBV2 | many | 14
CASSFTAGGTEAFF | TGCGCCAGCAGTTTTACAGCCGGCGGCACTGAAGCTTTCTTT | . | TRBJ1-1 | TRBV5-1 | many | 14
CSAATGTGEATYGYTF | TGCAGTGCTGCAACCGGGACAGGGGAGGCCACCTATGGCTACACCTTC | TRBD1 | TRBJ1-2 | TRBV20-1 | . | 16
CSASEAGENIQYF | TGCAGTGCTAGTGAGGCCGGGGAAAACATTCAGTACTTC | . | TRBJ2-4 | TRBV20-1 | few | 13
CSGTSGAAADTQYF | TGCAGCGGGACTAGCGGAGCTGCGGCAGATACGCAGTATTTT | TRBD2 | TRBJ2-3 | TRBV29-1 | . | 14
CATRQAGPGPLGKNIQYF | TGTGCCACGCGACAGGCAGGTCCAGGCCCCTTGGGCAAAAACATTCAGTACTTC | . | TRBJ2-4 | TRBV6-1 | few | 18
CASSLGGRLSSGNTIYF | TGTGCCAGCAGCTTGGGGGGCAGGTTGAGCTCTGGAAACACCATATATTTT | . | TRBJ1-3 | TRBV7-2 | . | 17
CASSKSNEGGRKGYTF | TGTGCCAGCAGCAAGAGCAATGAGGGGGGGCGAAAGGGCTACACCTTC | . | TRBJ1-2 | TRBV28 | . | 16
CSVGHGQINYGYTF | TGCAGCGTCGGACACGGACAGATTAACTATGGCTACACCTTC | . | TRBJ1-2 | TRBV29-1 | many | 14
CASSLWGEANYGYTF | TGTGCCAGCAGCTTATGGGGGGAAGCTAACTATGGCTACACCTTC | . | TRBJ1-2 | TRBV7-2 | . | 15
CASSYLGQGLNQPQHF | TGTGCCAGCAGTTACTTGGGACAGGGGCTAAATCAGCCCCAGCATTTT | TRBD1 | TRBJ1-5 | TRBV6-9 | . | 16
CSGEGEYGGELFF | TGCAGCGGGGAGGGGGAGTATGGCGGGGAGCTGTTTTTT | . | TRBJ2-2 | TRBV29-1 | . | 13
CASWGKIYGYTF | TGTGCCAGTTGGGGGAAGATCTATGGCTACACCTTC | . | TRBJ1-2 | TRBV19 | . | 12
CSVETTGVGELFF | TGCAGCGTTGAAACCACCGGGGTGGGGGAGCTGTTTTTT | . | TRBJ2-2 | TRBV29-1 | few | 13
CASSYSATGELFF | TGTGCCAGCAGTTATTCAGCTACCGGGGAGCTGTTTTTT | . | TRBJ2-2 | TRBV6-5 | . | 13
CSARRDFQETQYF | TGCAGTGCTAGAAGGGACTTCCAAGAGACCCAGTACTTC | . | TRBJ2-5 | TRBV20-1 | . | 13
CASSWGQAGELFF | TGCGCCAGCAGCTGGGGGCAAGCCGGGGAGCTGTTTTTT | . | TRBJ2-2 | TRBV5-1 | . | 13
CASSSLAGAGRTGELFF | TGTGCCAGCAGCTCCCTAGCGGGAGCGGGGAGGACCGGGGAGCTGTTTTTT | TRBD2 | TRBJ2-2 | TRBV7-9 | . | 17
CASSLDRARGYTF | TGTGCCAGCAGTCTCGACAGGGCTCGGGGCTACACCTTC | TRBD1 | TRBJ1-2 | TRBV6-1 | many | 13
CASSPGLATYEQYF | TGTGCCAGCTCACCGGGTTTGGCTACTTACGAGCAGTACTTC | . | TRBJ2-7 | TRBV18 | few | 14
CSGSTIGETQYF | TGCAGCGGGTCGACAATTGGGGAGACCCAGTACTTC | . | TRBJ2-5 | TRBV29-1 | many | 12
CASSFARGLYEQYF | TGTGCCAGCAGTTTTGCTAGGGGGCTCTACGAGCAGTACTTC | TRBD1 | TRBJ2-7 | TRBV28 | many | 14
CASSLYSRVMNTEAFF | TGTGCCAGCAGTTTATATAGTAGGGTCATGAACACTGAAGCTTTCTTT | . | TRBJ1-1 | TRBV27 | few | 16
CASLDNTEAFF | TGTGCCAGCTTGGATAACACTGAAGCTTTCTTT | . | TRBJ1-1 | TRBV28 | many | 11
CASKDSNYEQYF | TGCGCCAGCAAAGACTCCAACTACGAGCAGTACTTC | . | TRBJ2-7 | TRBV5-1 | few | 12
CASSNGGYRSKTEAFF | TGTGCCAGTAGTAACGGGGGCTACCGGAGTAAGACTGAAGCTTTCTTT | . | TRBJ1-1 | TRBV19 | many | 16
CASSLGGLIQETQYF | TGTGCCAGCAGTCTAGGGGGATTGATCCAAGAGACCCAGTACTTC | . | TRBJ2-5 | TRBV28 | many | 15
CSLQGGETQYF | TGCAGCCTTCAGGGTGGGGAGACCCAGTACTTC | . | TRBJ2-5 | TRBV20-1 | . | 11
CASSSRLGKTGGYIRSGYTF | TGTGCCAGCAGTTCTCGGCTGGGAAAGACAGGGGGCTATATCCGTAGTGGCTACACCTTC | TRBD1 | TRBJ1-2 | TRBV28 | . | 20
CASSHTLQGKETQYF | TGCGCCAGCAGCCATACGTTACAGGGGAAGGAGACCCAGTACTTC | TRBD1 | TRBJ2-5 | TRBV4-1 | many | 15